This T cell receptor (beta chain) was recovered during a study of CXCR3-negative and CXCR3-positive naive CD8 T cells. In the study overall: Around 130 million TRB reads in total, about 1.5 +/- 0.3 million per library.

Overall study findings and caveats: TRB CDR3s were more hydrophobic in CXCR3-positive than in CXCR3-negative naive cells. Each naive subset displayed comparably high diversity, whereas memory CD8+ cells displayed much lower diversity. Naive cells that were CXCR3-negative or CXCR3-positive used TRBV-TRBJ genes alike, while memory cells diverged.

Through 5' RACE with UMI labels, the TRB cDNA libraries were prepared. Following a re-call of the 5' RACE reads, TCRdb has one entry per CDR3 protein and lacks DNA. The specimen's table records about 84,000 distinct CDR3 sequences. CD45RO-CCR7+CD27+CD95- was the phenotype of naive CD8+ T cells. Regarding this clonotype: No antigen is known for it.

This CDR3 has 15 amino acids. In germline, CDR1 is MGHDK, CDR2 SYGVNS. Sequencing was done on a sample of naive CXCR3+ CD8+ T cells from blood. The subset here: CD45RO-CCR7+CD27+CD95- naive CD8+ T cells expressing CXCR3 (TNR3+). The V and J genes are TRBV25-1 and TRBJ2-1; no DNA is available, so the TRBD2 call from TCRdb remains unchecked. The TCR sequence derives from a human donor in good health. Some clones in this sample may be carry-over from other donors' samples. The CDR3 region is CASSVPGLADNEQFF. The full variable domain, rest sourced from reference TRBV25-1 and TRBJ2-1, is EADIYQTPRYLVIGTGKKITLECSQTMGHDKMYWYQQDPGMELHLIHYSYGVNSTEKGDLSSESTVSRIRTEHFPLTLESARPSHTSQYLCASSVPGLADNEQFFGPGTRLTVL.